Listed here is a single TCR beta chain. The time point denotes: pre-treatment baseline. Response was assessed by RECIST 1.1 at 12 weeks, except a couple of rapid progressors. Trimming cost V 2 bases and J 0 bases, with 3 bases left between them. From germline, CDR1 is SGDLS and CDR2 YYNGEE. This CDR3 spans 13 amino acids. The entry originates in a study of blood T cell dynamics during melanoma immunotherapy. Method: immunoSEQ multiplex PCR; TCRdb's copy keeps in-frame clones and lacks some. The table includes under 11,000 clones, around four fifths detected once. The chain links TRBV9 to TRBJ1-3; D gene unclear. This specimen consisted of blood, obtained from a patient treated with checkpoint blockade. This receptor was taken from a human donor with melanoma. For the CDR3, the DNA is TGTGCCAGCAGCGTCAACTCTGGAAACACCATATATTTT. The encoded protein is CASSVNSGNTIYF. The full variable domain, in which reference TRBV9 and TRBJ1-3 provide the parts outside the CDR3, is DSGVTQTPKHLITATGQRVTLRCSPRSGDLSVYWYQQSLDQGLQFLIQYYNGEERAKGNILERFSAQQFPDLHSELNLSSLELGDSALYFCASSVNSGNTIYFGEGSWLTVV.